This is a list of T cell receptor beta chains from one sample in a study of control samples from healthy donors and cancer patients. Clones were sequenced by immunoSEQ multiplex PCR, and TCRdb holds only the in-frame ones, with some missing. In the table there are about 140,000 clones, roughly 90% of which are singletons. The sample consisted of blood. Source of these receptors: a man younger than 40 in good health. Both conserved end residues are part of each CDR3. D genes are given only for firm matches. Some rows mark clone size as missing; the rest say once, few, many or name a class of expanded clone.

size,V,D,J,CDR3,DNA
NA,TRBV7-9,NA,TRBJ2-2,CASSLGAGLNTGELFF,TGTGCCAGCAGCTTAGGGGCAGGGTTGAACACCGGGGAGCTGTTTTTT
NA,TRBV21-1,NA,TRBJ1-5,CASSNFRQGPSPVGSQHF,TGTGCCAGCAGCAACTTCCGACAGGGGCCTTCTCCCGTTGGGTCCCAGCATTTT
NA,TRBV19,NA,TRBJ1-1,CASSRRVLNTEAFF,TGTGCCAGTAGTAGGAGGGTCCTAAACACTGAAGCTTTCTTT
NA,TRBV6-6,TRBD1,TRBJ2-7,CATRPGQSFYEQYF,TGTGCCACCAGGCCGGGACAGAGTTTCTACGAGCAGTACTTC
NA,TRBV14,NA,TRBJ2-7,CASSQVFGGNSYEQYF,TGTGCCAGCAGCCAAGTTTTCGGTGGGAACTCCTACGAGCAGTACTTC
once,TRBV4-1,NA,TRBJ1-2,CASSQGPQARGYTF,TGCGCCAGCAGCCAAGGCCCACAGGCGAGAGGCTACACCTTC
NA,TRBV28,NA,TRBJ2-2,CASREQGVRGELFF,TGTGCCAGCAGGGAACAGGGTGTTAGGGGGGAGCTGTTTTTT
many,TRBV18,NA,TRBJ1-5,CASSPDRFGQPQHF,TGTGCCAGCTCACCAGACAGGTTTGGTCAGCCCCAGCATTTT
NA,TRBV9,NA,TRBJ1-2,CASSQELGGYYTF,TGTGCCAGCAGCCAAGAGTTGGGGGGGTACTACACCTTC
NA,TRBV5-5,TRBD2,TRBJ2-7,CASSLGTSANEQYF,TGTGCCAGCAGCTTGGGGACTAGCGCGAACGAGCAGTACTTC
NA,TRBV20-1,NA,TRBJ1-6,CSANPGSPLHF,TGCAGTGCTAATCCGGGGTCACCCCTCCACTTT
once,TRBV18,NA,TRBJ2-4,CASSPPGGTEIAKNIQYF,TGTGCCAGCTCACCACCGGGTGGAACAGAGATAGCCAAAAACATTCAGTACTTC
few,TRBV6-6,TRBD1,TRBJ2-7,CASSYGTDPYEQYF,TGTGCCAGCAGTTACGGGACAGACCCCTACGAGCAGTACTTC
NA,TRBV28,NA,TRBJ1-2,CASSLIRDGPYGYTF,TGTGCCAGCAGTCTAATCCGGGACGGCCCTTATGGCTACACCTTC
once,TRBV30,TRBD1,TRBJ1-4,CAWSASRQGFTEKLFF,TGTGCCTGGAGTGCATCAAGACAGGGGTTTACTGAAAAACTGTTTTTT
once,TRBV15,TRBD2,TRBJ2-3,CATSRDLPGGFFDTQYF,TGTGCCACCAGCAGAGATCTTCCGGGAGGATTTTTTGATACGCAGTATTTT
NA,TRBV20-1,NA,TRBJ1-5,CSASAGFNQPQHF,TGCAGTGCTAGTGCAGGGTTCAATCAGCCCCAGCATTTT
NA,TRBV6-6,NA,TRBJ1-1,CASRLTIAWGNIF,TGTGCCAGCAGATTAACTATCGCTTGGGGGAACATCTTT
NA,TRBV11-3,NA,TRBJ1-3,CASSLYGSSGNTIYF,TGTGCCAGCAGCTTGTATGGGAGCTCTGGAAACACCATATATTTT
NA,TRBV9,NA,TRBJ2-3,CASSVALSGGTDTQYF,TGTGCCAGCAGCGTAGCCCTCTCTGGTGGCACAGATACGCAGTATTTT
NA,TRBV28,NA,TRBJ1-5,CASSHNQPQHF,TGTGCCAGCAGTCACAATCAGCCCCAGCATTTT
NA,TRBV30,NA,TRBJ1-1,CAWSGQFNTEAFF,TGTGCCTGGAGTGGACAGTTTAACACTGAAGCTTTCTTT
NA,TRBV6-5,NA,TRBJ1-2,CASSPDPGLYGYTF,TGTGCCAGCAGCCCCGACCCAGGCCTCTATGGCTACACCTTC
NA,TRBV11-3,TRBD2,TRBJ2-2,CASSQRASGSITGELFF,TGTGCCAGCAGCCAAAGGGCTAGCGGGAGTATCACCGGGGAGCTGTTTTTT
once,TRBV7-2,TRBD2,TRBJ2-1,CASSLVAGGSYNEQFF,TGTGCCAGCAGCTTAGTAGCGGGAGGATCCTACAATGAGCAGTTCTTC
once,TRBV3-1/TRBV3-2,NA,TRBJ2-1,CASSQESVLLNEQFF,TGTGCCAGCAGCCAAGAGTCCGTTTTATTAAATGAGCAGTTCTTC
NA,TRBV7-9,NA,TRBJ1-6,CASSRGESGGNSPLHF,TGTGCCAGCAGCCGAGGAGAAAGCGGGGGTAATTCACCCCTCCACTTT
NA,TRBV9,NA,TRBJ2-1,CASSVTPEGVVQFF,TGTGCCAGCAGCGTAACCCCTGAGGGCGTAGTGCAGTTCTTC
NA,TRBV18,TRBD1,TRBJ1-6,CASSPTGESPLHF,TGTGCCAGCTCACCGACAGGGGAATCACCCCTCCACTTT
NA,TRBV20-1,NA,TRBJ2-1,CSASVRYEQFF,TGCAGTGCTTCCGTGCGGTATGAGCAGTTCTTC
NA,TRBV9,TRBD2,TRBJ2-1,CASSVGTAGGWNEQFF,TGTGCCAGCAGCGTAGGAACAGCGGGAGGGTGGAATGAGCAGTTCTTC
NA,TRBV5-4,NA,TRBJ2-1,CASSLVRGNEQFF,TGTGCCAGCAGCTTGGTAAGGGGTAATGAGCAGTTCTTC
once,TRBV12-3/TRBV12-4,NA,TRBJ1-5,CATSPGQNQPQHF,TGTGCCACCTCGCCGGGACAAAATCAGCCCCAGCATTTT
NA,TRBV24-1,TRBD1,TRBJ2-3,CATSDRDRGRDTQYF,TGTGCCACCAGTGATAGGGACAGGGGTCGGGATACGCAGTATTTT
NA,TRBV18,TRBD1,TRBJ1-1,CASSPATGGALGTEAFF,TGTGCCAGCTCACCTGCGACAGGGGGCGCACTTGGCACTGAAGCTTTCTTT
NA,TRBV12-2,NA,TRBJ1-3,CASRLPRSGDSGNTIYF,TGTGCAAGTCGCCTACCCCGCTCCGGTGACTCTGGAAACACCATATATTTT
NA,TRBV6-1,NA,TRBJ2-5,CASSEGETQYF,TGTGCCAGCAGTGAGGGCGAGACCCAGTACTTC
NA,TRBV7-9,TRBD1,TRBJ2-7,CASSGGQGGYEQYF,TGTGCCAGCAGCGGAGGACAGGGAGGCTACGAGCAGTACTTC
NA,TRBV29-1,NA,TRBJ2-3,CSVEHLTKQGATREGLNTDTQYF,TGCAGCGTTGAGCACTTAACTAAACAGGGGGCAACACGGGAGGGCTTGAACACAGATACGCAGTATTTT
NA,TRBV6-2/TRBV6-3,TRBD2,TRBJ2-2,CASSPGTSDTGELFF,TGTGCCAGCAGCCCCGGGACTAGCGACACCGGGGAGCTGTTTTTT
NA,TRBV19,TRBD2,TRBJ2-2,CASNPEGAGAGELFF,TGTGCCAGTAACCCCGAGGGAGCGGGAGCCGGGGAGCTGTTTTTT
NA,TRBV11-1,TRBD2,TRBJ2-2,CASSSRLAGGPGELFF,TGTGCCAGCAGCTCGAGACTAGCGGGAGGGCCCGGGGAGCTGTTTTTT
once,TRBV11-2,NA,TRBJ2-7,CASSLDRILRASEQYF,TGTGCCAGCAGCTTAGACCGTATACTACGAGCAAGCGAGCAGTACTTC
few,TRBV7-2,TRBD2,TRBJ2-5,CASSSGLAGVRETQYF,TGTGCCAGCAGTTCCGGACTAGCGGGAGTACGGGAGACCCAGTACTTC
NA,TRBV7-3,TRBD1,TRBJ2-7,CASSLHRGLSREQYF,TGTGCCAGCAGCTTACACAGGGGGCTTTCTCGCGAGCAGTACTTC
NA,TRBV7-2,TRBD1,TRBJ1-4,CASSDRQGYNEKLFF,TGTGCCAGCAGCGACCGACAGGGCTATAATGAAAAACTGTTTTTT
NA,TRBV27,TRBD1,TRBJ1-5,CASRKGAGTSNQPQHF,TGTGCCAGCAGAAAGGGGGCAGGGACCTCCAATCAGCCCCAGCATTTT
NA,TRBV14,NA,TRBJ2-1,CASSQENGLQFF,TGTGCCAGCAGCCAAGAAAACGGATTGCAGTTCTTC
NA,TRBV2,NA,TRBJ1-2,CASLSPLEVDYGYTF,TGTGCCAGCTTATCCCCTTTGGAAGTGGACTATGGCTACACCTTC
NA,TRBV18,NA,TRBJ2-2,CASSSSSGKNTGELFF,TGTGCCAGCTCATCCTCCTCCGGGAAGAACACCGGGGAGCTGTTTTTT
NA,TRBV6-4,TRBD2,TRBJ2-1,CASSDSGGGSEQFF,TGTGCCAGCAGTGACTCGGGCGGGGGGAGTGAGCAGTTCTTC
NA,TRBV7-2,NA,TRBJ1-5,CASTPRRVEGDNQPQHF,TGTGCCAGCACCCCGAGAAGGGTAGAGGGGGACAATCAGCCCCAGCATTTT
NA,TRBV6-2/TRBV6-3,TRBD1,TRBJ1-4,CASSYGAGTGGEKLFF,TGTGCCAGCAGTTATGGAGCCGGGACAGGGGGCGAAAAACTGTTTTTT
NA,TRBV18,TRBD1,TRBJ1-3,CASSPGQGARGNTIYF,TGTGCCAGCTCGCCGGGACAGGGGGCCCGTGGAAACACCATATATTTT
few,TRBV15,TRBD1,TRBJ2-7,CATSREQGAYEQYF,TGTGCCACCAGCAGAGAACAGGGGGCTTACGAGCAGTACTTC
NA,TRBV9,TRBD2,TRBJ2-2,CASSVVAGVGGELFF,TGTGCCAGCAGCGTAGTTGCGGGAGTGGGCGGGGAGCTGTTTTTT
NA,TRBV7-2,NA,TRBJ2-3,CASSPKGVTDTQYF,TGTGCCAGCAGCCCAAAAGGAGTGACAGATACGCAGTATTTT
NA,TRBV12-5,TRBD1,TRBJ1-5,CASGLAGGTDQPQHF,TGTGCTAGTGGTTTGGCAGGGGGCACGGATCAGCCCCAGCATTTT
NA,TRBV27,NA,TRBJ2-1,CASISGGKGYNEQFF,TGTGCCAGCATCTCAGGCGGGAAAGGTTACAATGAGCAGTTCTTC